The clone carrying this T cell receptor beta chain was observed once. This sample is drawn from a study of blood T cell repertoires in COVID-19. At the level of the study: PBMCs, B-cell-depleted T cells, or T cells provided the cDNA or gDNA that made up the material.

Followed over time, Seattle patients had been enrolled while infection was active. V was pared by 0 bases and J by 2 bases, with 9 bases between. CDR3 length: 14 residues. Per the germline V gene, CDR1 is SGHRS and CDR2 is YFSETQ. Libraries were prepared by immunoSEQ multiplex PCR; TCRdb keeps only in-frame clonotypes and omits some of them. Of 180,000 or so clones detected, around 81% appear once; the ten largest clones hold approximately 11%. This TCR was recovered from a woman aged 40 to 50 with COVID-19, enrolled during active disease. Sequencing was carried out using peripheral blood. This chain uses TRBV5-1 with TRBJ2-7, with a weak D call TRBD2 (6 bases). CDR3 protein: CASSLGTMPYEQYF. CDR3 bases: TGCGCCAGCAGCTTGGGGACTATGCCCTACGAGCAGTACTTC.